These 31 T cell receptor beta chains came from one sample sequenced in a study of CD8 T cells in ankylosing spondylitis. TCRdb ran MiXCR on the 5' RACE reads and lists one entry per CDR3 protein. Seen here are about 260,000 distinct CDR3 sequences, around 19% observed once, and the top ten hold roughly 8.3%. The sequencing input was blood, either unsorted or a sorted T cell fraction (not recorded which). The receptors originated from a male donor with ankylosing spondylitis or in good health (not recorded which).

The J gene is TRBJ2-2, the V gene TRBV27; 13 bases fit TRBD2. CDR1 MNHEY and CDR2 SMNVEV come from the germline V gene (reference sequence). V gave up 5 bases and J gave up 1 base; unmatched junction bases: 7. CDR3 length: 18 residues. Written as DNA, the CDR3 is TGTGCCAGCAGTCTCGTGCGACTAGCGGGAGGGAACACCGGGGAGCTGTTTTTT. It encodes CASSLVRLAGGNTGELFF.

This clonotype showed up many times. The chain recombines TRBV6-1 with TRBJ2-4, with TRBD1 as a possible D gene (6 bases). CDR3 length: 13 amino acids. CDR1 MNHNS and CDR2 SASEGT come from the germline V gene. V lost 9 bases to trimming and J lost 1 base, with 10 bases between them. The CDR3 nucleotides read TGTGCCAGTCAGGGGACGGCCAAAAACATTCAGTACTTC. Amino acids: CASQGTAKNIQYF.

This clonotype was detected a few times. The V call is TRBV5-1, the J call TRBJ2-6; D gene uncertain. The V end was cut by 0 bases, the J end by 2 bases, with 12 bases between. Germline V gene lookup returns CDR1 SGHRS and CDR2 YFSETQ. The CDR3 has 17 amino acids. The CDR3 region is CASSLADGPAGANVLTF. The CDR3 region has the DNA TGCGCCAGCAGCTTGGCCGACGGGCCAGCTGGGGCCAACGTCCTGACTTTC.

Many counts were recorded for this clonotype. The DNA for the CDR3 is TGTGCCAGCAGTGAAGCGGGGGTGCGGACCGGGGAGCTGTTTTTT. This encodes CASSEAGVRTGELFF. The chain joins TRBV6-1 to TRBJ2-2; D is tentatively TRBD1 or TRBD2 (5 bases each). The germline CDR1 and CDR2 sequences are MNHNS and SASEGT. This CDR3 contains 15 residues. V lost 0 bases and J lost 5, with 10 bases in between.

This clonotype showed up just a few times. The rearrangement joins TRBV11-2 to TRBJ2-2, with TRBD2 matching 9 bases. The ends lost 11 bases at V and 6 bases at J; junction bases unmatched: 4. The CDR3 runs to 12 residues. Germline V gene lookup returns CDR1 SGHAT and CDR2 FQNNGV. In DNA, the CDR3 is TGTGCCCAGGCGGGAGGGCCCGGGGAGCTGTTTTTT. Its protein is CAQAGGPGELFF.

This clonotype was seen a handful of times. This chain uses TRBV12-3 or TRBV12-4 with TRBJ1-1, with TRBD1 matching over 9 bases. The ends lost 2 bases at V and 5 bases at J; junction bases unmatched: 9. CDR3 size: 16 residues. CDR3: CASSLPLTGGLTEAFF. CDR3 sequence (DNA): TGTGCCAGCAGTTTACCACTGACAGGGGGTCTTACTGAAGCTTTCTTT.

This clonotype showed up just a few times. The CDR3 here is CSASPPRGTSYNEQFF. CDR3 DNA: TGCAGTGCTAGCCCACCAAGGGGGACTTCCTACAATGAGCAGTTCTTC. V gene TRBV20-1 combines with J gene TRBJ2-1; D possibly matches TRBD1 or TRBD2 (6 bases each). The CDR3 length is 16 residues. Germline V gives CDR1 DFQATT, CDR2 SNEGSKA (reference sequence). V lost 3 bases and J 1 base, leaving 16 bases between the germline ends.

The chain links TRBV6-5 to TRBJ2-1; maybe TRBD2 (6 bases). The CDR3 length is 15 residues. Per germline, CDR1 MNHEY and CDR2 SVGAGI. V was trimmed by 4 bases and J by 0 bases, leaving 10 bases between them. The CDR3 is CASSSPGDSYNEQFF. The DNA for the CDR3 is TGTGCCAGCAGTTCCCCGGGGGACTCCTACAATGAGCAGTTCTTC.

The chain joins TRBV28 to TRBJ1-5; D remains unclear. Germline V gene sequence: CDR1 MDHEN, CDR2 SYDVKM. V was clipped by 5 bases and J by 7 bases, with 9 bases between them. This CDR3 contains 12 residues. The CDR3 DNA follows: TGTGCCAGCAGTCCCGCGAGGCAGCCCCAGCATTTT. As protein: CASSPARQPQHF.

This clonotype has just a few counts. The chain couples TRBV20-1 to TRBJ2-1; 7 bases match TRBD1. Germline V gives CDR1 DFQATT, CDR2 SNEGSKA (reference sequence). CDR3 length equals 14 residues. Trimming removed 2 bases from V and 3 bases from J; junction bases left unmatched: 4. CDR3 amino acids: CSARSTGSYNEQFF. CDR3 nucleotide sequence: TGCAGTGCTAGATCGACAGGGAGCTACAATGAGCAGTTCTTC.

This clonotype was seen only a few times. The chain links TRBV12-3 or TRBV12-4 to TRBJ2-3, with 8 bases matching TRBD2. J lost 2 bases, V lost 2 bases, and 6 bases had no gene match. This CDR3 region has 16 residues. In nucleotides, the CDR3 is TGTGCCAGCAGTTTAACTCTTAGCGGGGTCACAGATACGCAGTATTTT. It encodes CASSLTLSGVTDTQYF.

This clonotype was seen at least ten times. J is TRBJ2-3 and V is TRBV5-1; 10 bases match TRBD2. Trimming removed 5 bases from V and 2 bases from J; junction bases left unmatched: 5. The CDR3 consists of 15 residues. From germline, CDR1 is SGHRS and CDR2 YFSETQ. The chain's CDR3 is CASSYSGRPTDTQYF. Written as DNA, the CDR3 is TGCGCCAGCAGTTATAGCGGGAGGCCCACAGATACGCAGTATTTT.

The chain recombines TRBV20-1 with TRBJ2-1; the match to TRBD2 covers 10 bases. The V gene end was trimmed by 8 bases and the J gene end by 4 bases; junction bases not matched to a gene: 17. This CDR3 is built from 17 residues. Per germline, CDR1 DFQATT and CDR2 SNEGSKA (reference sequence). CDR3 nucleotides: TGCAGTTATCTCGACAGGGGATTAGCGGGAGGTTACAATGAGCAGTTCTTC. Protein sequence: CSYLDRGLAGGYNEQFF.

On this clonotype itself: The junction departs from germline at one end; a sequencing error may be responsible. The chain recombines TRBV29-1 with TRBJ2-2, with D perhaps given as TRBD1 or TRBD2 (5 bases each). CDR1 and CDR2 (germline): SQVTM, ANQGSEA. The CDR3 runs 14 residues. The CDR3 is CNVFGTVNTGELFF. CDR3 bases: TGCAACGTTTTCGGGACGGTGAACACCGGGGAGCTGTTTTTT.

The chain recombines TRBV20-1 with TRBJ2-5; 11 nucleotides match TRBD2. There are 15 residues in the CDR3. V trimming: 3 bases; J trimming: 4 bases; junction bases outside the gene matches: 7. The germline V gene has CDR1 DFQATT and CDR2 SNEGSKA (reference sequence). The CDR3 is CSARRLAGFVETQYF. For the CDR3, the DNA is TGCAGTGCTAGGAGACTAGCGGGGTTTGTAGAGACCCAGTACTTC.

Ten or more counts support this clonotype. The chain links TRBV29-1 to TRBJ2-5, with D tentatively TRBD1 (6 bases). Germline CDR1 SQVTM, CDR2 ANQGSEA. The CDR3 sequence is 13 residues long. V was clipped by 4 bases and J by 6 bases, with 15 bases between them. CDR3 in amino acids: CSVGGGPEKTQYF. As DNA, the CDR3 is TGCAGCGTTGGTGGGGGCCCGGAGAAGACCCAGTACTTC.

This clonotype was counted many times. V usage is TRBV7-6 and J usage is TRBJ2-5; D not certain. This CDR3 has 14 amino acids. V lost 5 bases, J lost 1 base, and 11 bases lay in between. CDR1 and CDR2 from the germline V gene are SGHVS and FNYEAQ. CDR3 sequence (DNA): TGTGCCAGCAGCCGGACGGGCCCCCAAGAGACCCAGTACTTC. Translating it yields CASSRTGPQETQYF.

This clonotype appeared many times. The chain employs TRBV20-1 and TRBJ2-2; D remains unclear. The CDR3 extends over 12 amino acids. The germline V and J ends were trimmed by 5 bases and 5 bases, with 9 bases remaining between them. Per the germline V gene, CDR1 is DFQATT and CDR2 is SNEGSKA (reference sequence). The CDR3 DNA is TGCAGTGCTCGTAGGGATACCGGGGAGCTGTTTTTT. Translating it yields CSARRDTGELFF.

Points on this clonotype: A much larger clone sits a single nucleotide away, making a read error possible. V gene TRBV11-2 combines with J gene TRBJ2-7; D not resolved. CDR1 SGHAT and CDR2 FQNNGV come from the germline V gene. The CDR3 spans 14 residues. The chain's CDR3 is CTSSLDLRVYEQYV. The CDR3 DNA reads TGTACCAGCAGCTTAGATCTCCGGGTCTACGAGCAGTACGTC.

This clonotype was seen a handful of times. V is TRBV24-1 and J is TRBJ2-1, with D unclear. The germline V gene has CDR1 KGHDR and CDR2 SFDVKD. Trimming removed 2 bases at V and 15 bases at J, with 13 bases between. The CDR3 loop spans 12 amino acids. The DNA for the CDR3 is TGTGCCACCAGTGATTCCCGGGCCAGGCCGTTCTTC. This encodes CATSDSRARPFF.

This CDR3 is CSARYGQETQYF. In DNA form, the CDR3 reads TGCAGTGCTAGATATGGTCAAGAGACCCAGTACTTC. The gene calls are TRBV20-1 and TRBJ2-5, with D unclear. CDR1 and CDR2 (germline): DFQATT, SNEGSKA (reference sequence). The CDR3 is 12 amino acids. V gave up 2 bases and J gave up 2 bases, with 6 bases separating them.

This clonotype was picked up a small number of times. The chain has TRBV3-1 and TRBJ2-1; no reliable D call. Trimming removed 3 bases from V and 8 bases from J, with 17 bases in between. Germline assignment: CDR1 LGHDT and CDR2 YNNKEL (reference sequence). The length of the CDR3 is 15 residues. The CDR3 region is CASSHSRPSAHEQFF. CDR3 coding DNA: TGTGCCAGCAGCCATTCACGCCCAAGCGCACATGAGCAGTTCTTC.

This clonotype was seen only a few times. The V gene is TRBV27, the J gene TRBJ2-1; tentatively, D is TRBD2 (6 bases). Deletions cut 4 bases from V and 9 bases from J, with 13 bases between. There are 13 residues in the CDR3. CDR1 is MNHEY and CDR2 is SMNVEV in the germline V gene (reference sequence). The CDR3 nucleotides read TGTGCCAGCAGTTGGGCTAACGGGAGTGAGCAGTTCTTC. Translating it yields CASSWANGSEQFF.

This clonotype occurred many times. An end of the junction differs from the germline gene, which may be a read error. V usage is TRBV12-3 or TRBV12-4 and J usage is TRBJ1-5, with D tentatively TRBD1 (6 bases). The CDR3 is 14 amino acids. CDR3 protein: CASSRHREDQRQHF. In nucleotides, the CDR3 is TGTGCCAGCAGTCGTCACAGGGAGGACCAGCGCCAGCATTTT.

As regards this clonotype: A single base separates this from a much larger clone, so it may be a read error. J is TRBJ2-5 and V is TRBV15; perhaps TRBD2 as D (6 bases). CDR3 length: 15 amino acids. Germline V gene lookup returns CDR1 LNHNV and CDR2 YYDKDF (reference sequence). With 0 bases removed from V and 0 bases from J, the gap between germline ends came to 8 bases. This chain's CDR3 is CATSRDGGYQETQYF. In DNA, the CDR3 is TGTGCCACCAGCAGAGACGGGGGTTACCAAGAGACCCAGTACTTC.

The J gene is TRBJ2-1, the V gene TRBV7-2, with D possibly matching TRBD1 (5 bases). V gave up 6 bases and J gave up 0 bases, with 12 bases separating them. Germline V gene sequence: CDR1 SGHTA, CDR2 FQGNSA. The CDR3 extends over 15 amino acids. CDR3 DNA sequence: TGTGCCAGCAGAAACTTAGGGGCCTCCTACAATGAGCAGTTCTTC. Translated: CASRNLGASYNEQFF.

This clonotype was counted between two and nine times. V usage is TRBV20-1 and J usage is TRBJ1-5, with D possibly matching TRBD1 (5 bases). Trimming shortened V by 0 bases and J by 9 bases, and 18 bases separated the two germline ends. This CDR3 comprises 15 residues. Germline CDR1 and CDR2: DFQATT and SNEGSKA (reference sequence). The CDR3, as DNA: TGCAGTGCTAGAGATCCAGGGAAGGGCCAGGGGCCCCAGCATTTT. Translating it yields CSARDPGKGQGPQHF.

This clonotype appeared a few times. This rearrangement joins TRBV25-1 to TRBJ2-7; maybe TRBD2 (5 bases). Trimming took off 6 bases at V and 7 bases at J, with 16 bases between the two ends. Germline assignment: CDR1 MGHDK and CDR2 SYGVNS. The CDR3 covers 13 residues. The CDR3 bases are TGTGCCAGCAGGCCCCCGGGGAAAAGAGAGCAGTACGTC. Protein product: CASRPPGKREQYV.

This clonotype was seen just once. The CDR3 does not end in the conserved phenylalanine or tryptophan, so this is likely a read error. The rearrangement joins TRBV3-1 to TRBJ2-1; 11 bases match TRBD1. The germline CDR1 and CDR2 sequences are LGHDT and YNNKEL (reference sequence). CDR3 size: 16 residues. The CDR3 region is CASSPPRDRGSDEQFL. CDR3 in DNA: TGTGCCAGTAGCCCACCCCGGGACAGGGGGTCGGATGAGCAGTTCCTC.

This rearrangement joins TRBV4-2 to TRBJ2-3, with D maybe TRBD2 (5 bases). V lost 0 bases and J 9 bases, leaving 13 bases between the germline ends. Germline V gene lookup returns CDR1 LGHNA and CDR2 YNFKEQ. This CDR3 is built from 14 residues. DNA for the CDR3: TGTGCCAGCAGCCAAGAAGTAGCGAGAGACACGCAGTATTTT. Translating gives CASSQEVARDTQYF.

This clonotype has ten or more counts. This sequence joins TRBV20-1 and TRBJ1-1; D is ambiguous. The CDR3 extends over 11 amino acids. Germline lookup yields CDR1 DFQATT and CDR2 SNEGSKA (reference sequence). Trimming left V 8 bases short and J 2 bases short, with 9 bases between. CDR3 residues: CSTGPNTEAFF. The CDR3 DNA follows: TGCAGTACCGGGCCAAACACTGAAGCTTTCTTT.